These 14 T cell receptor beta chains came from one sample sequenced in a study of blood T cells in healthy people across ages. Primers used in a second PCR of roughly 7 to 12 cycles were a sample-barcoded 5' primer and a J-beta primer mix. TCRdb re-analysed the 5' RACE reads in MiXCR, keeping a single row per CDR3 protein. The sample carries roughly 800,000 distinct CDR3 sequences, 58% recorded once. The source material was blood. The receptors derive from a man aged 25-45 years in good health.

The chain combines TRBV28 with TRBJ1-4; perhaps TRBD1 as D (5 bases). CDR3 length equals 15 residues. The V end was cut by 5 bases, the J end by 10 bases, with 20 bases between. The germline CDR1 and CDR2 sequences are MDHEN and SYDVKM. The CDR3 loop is CASSQTALGAGKLFF. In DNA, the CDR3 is TGTGCCAGCAGTCAAACAGCGCTAGGGGCCGGAAAACTGTTTTTT.

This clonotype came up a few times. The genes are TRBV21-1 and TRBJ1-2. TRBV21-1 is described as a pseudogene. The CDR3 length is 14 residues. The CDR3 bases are TGTGCCAGCAGCAAGAGGGGGAGGGTACATGGCTACACCTTC. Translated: CASSKRGRVHGYTF.

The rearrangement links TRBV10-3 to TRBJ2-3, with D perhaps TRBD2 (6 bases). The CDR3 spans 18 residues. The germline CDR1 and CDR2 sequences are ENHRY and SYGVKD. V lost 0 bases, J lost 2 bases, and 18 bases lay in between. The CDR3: CAISESSLRGSFTDTQYF. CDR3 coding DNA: TGTGCCATCAGTGAGTCGTCTCTTCGGGGGAGTTTCACAGATACGCAGTATTTT.

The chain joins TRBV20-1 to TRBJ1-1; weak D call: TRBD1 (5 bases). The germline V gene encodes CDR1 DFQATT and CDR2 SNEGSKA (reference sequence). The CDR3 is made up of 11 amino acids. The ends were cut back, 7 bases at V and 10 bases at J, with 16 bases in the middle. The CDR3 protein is CSGRGDRGAFF. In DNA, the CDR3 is TGCAGTGGTCGAGGGGATCGGGGAGCTTTCTTT.

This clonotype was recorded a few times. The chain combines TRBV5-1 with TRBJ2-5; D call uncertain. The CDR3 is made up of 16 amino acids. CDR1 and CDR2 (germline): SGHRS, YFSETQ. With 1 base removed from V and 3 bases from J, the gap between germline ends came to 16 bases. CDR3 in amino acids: CASSLTRPGPEETQYF. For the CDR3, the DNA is TGCGCCAGCAGCTTGACGCGTCCAGGTCCCGAAGAGACCCAGTACTTC.

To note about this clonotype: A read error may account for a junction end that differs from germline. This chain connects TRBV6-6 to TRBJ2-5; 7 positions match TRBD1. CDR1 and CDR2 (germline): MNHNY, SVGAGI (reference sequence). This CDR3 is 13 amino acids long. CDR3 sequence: CTSSYRGQETQYF. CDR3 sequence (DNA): TGTACCAGCAGTTACAGGGGCCAAGAGACCCAGTACTTC.

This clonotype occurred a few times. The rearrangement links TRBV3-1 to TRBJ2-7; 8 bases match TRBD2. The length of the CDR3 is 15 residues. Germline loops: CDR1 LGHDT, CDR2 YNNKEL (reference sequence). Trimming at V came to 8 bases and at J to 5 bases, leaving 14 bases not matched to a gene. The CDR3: CASAFRGGRANEQYF. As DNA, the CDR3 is TGTGCCAGCGCTTTCCGGGGGGGAAGGGCCAACGAGCAGTACTTC.

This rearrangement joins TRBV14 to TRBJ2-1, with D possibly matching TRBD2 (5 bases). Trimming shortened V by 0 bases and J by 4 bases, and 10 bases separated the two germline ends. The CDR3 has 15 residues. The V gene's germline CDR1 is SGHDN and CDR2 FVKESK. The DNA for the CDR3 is TGTGCCAGCAGCCAAGACCAACTAGTTTACAATGAGCAGTTCTTC. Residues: CASSQDQLVYNEQFF.

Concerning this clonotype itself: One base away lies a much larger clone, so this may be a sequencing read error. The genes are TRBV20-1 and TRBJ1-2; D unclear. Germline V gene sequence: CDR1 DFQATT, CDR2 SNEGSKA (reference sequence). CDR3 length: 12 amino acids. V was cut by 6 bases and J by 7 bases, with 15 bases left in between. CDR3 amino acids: CSAPTSYCGYTF. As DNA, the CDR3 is TGCAGTGCCCCGACGTCTTACTGTGGCTACACCTTC.

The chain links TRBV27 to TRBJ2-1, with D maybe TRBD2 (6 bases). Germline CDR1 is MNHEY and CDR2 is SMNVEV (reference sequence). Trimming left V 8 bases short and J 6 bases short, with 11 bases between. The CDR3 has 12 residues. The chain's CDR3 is CASAGTPNEQFF. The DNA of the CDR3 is TGTGCCAGCGCCGGGACTCCCAATGAGCAGTTCTTC.

CDR3 coding DNA: TGCAGTGCTAGAACCGGACTTACCCAAGATACGCAGTATTTT. It yields the protein CSARTGLTQDTQYF. This sequence joins TRBV20-1 and TRBJ2-3; D is perhaps TRBD2 (5 bases). The V gene's germline CDR1 is DFQATT and CDR2 SNEGSKA (reference sequence). V lost 2 bases, J lost 5 bases, and 14 bases lay in between. There are 14 residues in the CDR3.

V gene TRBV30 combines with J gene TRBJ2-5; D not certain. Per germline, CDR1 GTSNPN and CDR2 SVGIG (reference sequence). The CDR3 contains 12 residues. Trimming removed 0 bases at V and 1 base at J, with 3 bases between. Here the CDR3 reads CAWSVGQETQYF. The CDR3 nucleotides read TGTGCCTGGAGTGTTGGCCAAGAGACCCAGTACTTC.

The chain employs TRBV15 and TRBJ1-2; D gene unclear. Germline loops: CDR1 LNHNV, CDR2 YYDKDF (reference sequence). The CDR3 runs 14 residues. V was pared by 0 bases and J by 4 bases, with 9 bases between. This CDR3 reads CATSRDRNSYGYTF. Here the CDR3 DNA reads TGTGCCACCAGCAGAGATCGGAACAGCTATGGCTACACCTTC.

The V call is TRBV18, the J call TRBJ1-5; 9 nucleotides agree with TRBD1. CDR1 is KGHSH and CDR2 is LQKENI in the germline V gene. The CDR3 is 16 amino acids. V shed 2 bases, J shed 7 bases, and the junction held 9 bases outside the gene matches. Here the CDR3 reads CASSPGRGQGHQPQHF. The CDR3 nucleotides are TGTGCCAGCTCACCAGGGAGAGGACAGGGGCACCAGCCCCAGCATTTT.